This entry concerns a single TCR beta chain. Its antigen is as yet unknown. There are 15 residues in the CDR3. The V gene's germline CDR1 is SEHNR and CDR2 FQNEAQ (reference sequence). V lost 5 bases to trimming and J lost 5 bases; unmatched junction nucleotides: 9. The sample comes from a study of blood T cells in healthy people across ages. The study's findings and limits: Among T cells, TCR beta diversity per million cells dropped roughly linearly as age rose.

A sample-barcoded 5' primer and a J-beta primer mix were used in a second PCR of roughly 7 to 12 cycles. TCRdb reprocessed the 5' RACE reads via MiXCR and lists one record per CDR3 protein. The sample includes approximately 800,000 distinct CDR3 sequences, about 34% of them seen just once. The source of this sequence is a young man in good health. The sequencing sample was made of blood. This chain joins TRBV7-9 and TRBJ1-1; TRBD1 matches 9 bases. CDR3 residues: CASSLDGTGSTEAFF. In nucleotides, the CDR3 is TGTGCCAGCAGCCTAGACGGGACAGGGTCGACTGAAGCTTTCTTT.